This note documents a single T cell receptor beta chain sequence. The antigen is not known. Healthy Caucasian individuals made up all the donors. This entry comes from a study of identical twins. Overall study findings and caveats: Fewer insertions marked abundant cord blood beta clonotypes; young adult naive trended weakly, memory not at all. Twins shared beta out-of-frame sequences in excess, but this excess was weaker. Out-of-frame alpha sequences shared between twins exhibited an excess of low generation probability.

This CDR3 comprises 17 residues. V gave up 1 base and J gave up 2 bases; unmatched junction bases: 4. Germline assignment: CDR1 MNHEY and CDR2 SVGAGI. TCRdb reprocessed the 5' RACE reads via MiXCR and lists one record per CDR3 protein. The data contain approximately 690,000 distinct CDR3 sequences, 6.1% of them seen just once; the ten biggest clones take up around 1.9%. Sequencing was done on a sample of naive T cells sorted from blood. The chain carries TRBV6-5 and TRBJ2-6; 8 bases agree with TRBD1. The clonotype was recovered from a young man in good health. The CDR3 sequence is CASSYFQGAAGANVLTF. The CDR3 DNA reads TGTGCCAGCAGTTACTTTCAGGGGGCCGCTGGGGCCAACGTCCTGACTTTC.